Reported below is one T cell receptor beta chain. TCRdb passed the RT-PCR reads through MiXCR, listing each CDR3 protein once. The data show about 680,000 distinct CDR3 sequences, approximately 15% seen once. The origin of this receptor is a female donor in good health, serving as a healthy control. The specimen sequenced was memory CD4+ T cells from blood.

This CDR3 is CASSSILAGGETQYF. CDR3 bases: TGCGCCAGCAGCTCCATACTAGCGGGAGGTGAGACCCAGTACTTC. The chain carries TRBV5-1 and TRBJ2-5; TRBD2 aligns across 12 bases. This CDR3 comprises 15 residues. The germline gives CDR1 SGHRS, CDR2 YFSETQ. Trimming removed 3 bases from V and 5 bases from J; junction bases left unmatched: 5. Drawing the rest from reference TRBV5-1 and TRBJ2-5, the complete variable domain is KAGVTQTPRYLIKTRGQQVTLSCSPISGHRSVSWYQQTPGQGLQFLFEYFSETQRNKGNFPGRFSGRQFSNSRSEMNVSTLELGDSALYLCASSSILAGGETQYFGPGTRLLVL.